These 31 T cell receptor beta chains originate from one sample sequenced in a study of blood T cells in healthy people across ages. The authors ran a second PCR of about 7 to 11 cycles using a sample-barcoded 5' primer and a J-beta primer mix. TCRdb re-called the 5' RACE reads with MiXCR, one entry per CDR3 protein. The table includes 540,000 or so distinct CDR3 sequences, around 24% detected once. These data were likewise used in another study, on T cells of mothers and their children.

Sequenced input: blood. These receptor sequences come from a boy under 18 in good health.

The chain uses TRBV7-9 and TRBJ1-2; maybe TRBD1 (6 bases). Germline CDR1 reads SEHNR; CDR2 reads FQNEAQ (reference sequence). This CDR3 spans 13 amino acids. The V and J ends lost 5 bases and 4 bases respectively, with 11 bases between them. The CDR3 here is CASSVQGAYGYTF. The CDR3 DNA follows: TGTGCCAGCAGCGTACAGGGCGCCTATGGCTACACCTTC. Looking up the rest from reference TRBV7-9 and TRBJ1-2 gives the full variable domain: DTGVSQNPRHKITKRGQNVTFRCDPISEHNRLYWYRQTLGQGPEFLTYFQNEAQLEKSRLLSDRFSAERPKGSFSTLEIQRTEQGDSAMYLCASSVQGAYGYTFGSGTRLTVV.

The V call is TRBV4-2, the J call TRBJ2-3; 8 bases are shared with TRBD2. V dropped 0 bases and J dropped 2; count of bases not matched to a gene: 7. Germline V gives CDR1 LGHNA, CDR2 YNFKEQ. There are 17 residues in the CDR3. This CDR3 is CASSQDVLAEITDTQYF. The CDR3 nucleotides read TGTGCCAGCAGCCAAGACGTACTAGCGGAGATCACAGATACGCAGTATTTT.

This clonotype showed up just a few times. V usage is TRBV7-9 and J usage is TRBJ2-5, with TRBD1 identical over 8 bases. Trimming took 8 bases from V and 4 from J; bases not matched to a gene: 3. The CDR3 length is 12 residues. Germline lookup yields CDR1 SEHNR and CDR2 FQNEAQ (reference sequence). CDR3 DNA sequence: TGTGCCAGCTTAGGACAGGGAGAGACCCAGTACTTC. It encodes CASLGQGETQYF.

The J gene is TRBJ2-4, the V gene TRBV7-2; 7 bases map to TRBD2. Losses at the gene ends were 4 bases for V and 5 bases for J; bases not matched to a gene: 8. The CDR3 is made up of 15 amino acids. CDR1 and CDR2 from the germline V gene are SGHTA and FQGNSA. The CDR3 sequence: CASSSSGSGENIQYF. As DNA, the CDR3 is TGTGCCAGCAGCTCTAGTGGGAGCGGGGAAAACATTCAGTACTTC.

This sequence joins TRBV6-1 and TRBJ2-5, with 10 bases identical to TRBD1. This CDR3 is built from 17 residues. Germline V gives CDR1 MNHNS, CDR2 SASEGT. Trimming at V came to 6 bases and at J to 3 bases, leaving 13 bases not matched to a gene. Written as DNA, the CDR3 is TGTGCCAGCAGCCAAGTAAACGGCGGACAGGGGGAAGAGACCCAGTACTTC. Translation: CASSQVNGGQGEETQYF.

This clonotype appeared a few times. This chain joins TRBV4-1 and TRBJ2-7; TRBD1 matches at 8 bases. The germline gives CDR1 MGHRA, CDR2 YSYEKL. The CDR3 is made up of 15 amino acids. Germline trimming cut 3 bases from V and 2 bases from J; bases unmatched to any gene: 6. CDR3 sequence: CASSQPPTGAYEQYF. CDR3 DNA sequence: TGCGCCAGCAGCCAGCCCCCGACAGGGGCCTACGAGCAGTACTTC.

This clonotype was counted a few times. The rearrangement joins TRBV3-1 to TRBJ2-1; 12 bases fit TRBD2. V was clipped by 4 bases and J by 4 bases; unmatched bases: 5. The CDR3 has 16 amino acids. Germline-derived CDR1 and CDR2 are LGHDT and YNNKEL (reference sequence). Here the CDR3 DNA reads TGTGCCAGCAGCCCGACAGGACTAGCGGGGTACAATGAGCAGTTCTTC. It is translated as CASSPTGLAGYNEQFF.

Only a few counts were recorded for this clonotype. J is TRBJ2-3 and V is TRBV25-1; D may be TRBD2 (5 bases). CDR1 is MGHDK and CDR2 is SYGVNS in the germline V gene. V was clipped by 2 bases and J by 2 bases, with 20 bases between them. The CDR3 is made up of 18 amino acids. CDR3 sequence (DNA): TGTGCCAGCAGTGAAATCCCCAACGTGGGGAGACCCACAGATACGCAGTATTTT. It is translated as CASSEIPNVGRPTDTQYF.

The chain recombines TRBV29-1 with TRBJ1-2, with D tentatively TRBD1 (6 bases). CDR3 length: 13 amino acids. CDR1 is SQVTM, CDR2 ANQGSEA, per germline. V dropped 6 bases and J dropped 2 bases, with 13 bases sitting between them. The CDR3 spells CSVGQGSNYGYTF. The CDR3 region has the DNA TGCAGCGTAGGTCAGGGGTCGAACTATGGCTACACCTTC.

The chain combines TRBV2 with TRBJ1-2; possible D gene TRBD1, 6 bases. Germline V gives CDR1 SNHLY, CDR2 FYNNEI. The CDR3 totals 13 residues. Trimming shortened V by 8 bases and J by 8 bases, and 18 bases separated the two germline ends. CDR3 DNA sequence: TGTGCCAGCGGGAAGGGGGGCGCGAGCGGCTACACCTTC. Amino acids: CASGKGGASGYTF.

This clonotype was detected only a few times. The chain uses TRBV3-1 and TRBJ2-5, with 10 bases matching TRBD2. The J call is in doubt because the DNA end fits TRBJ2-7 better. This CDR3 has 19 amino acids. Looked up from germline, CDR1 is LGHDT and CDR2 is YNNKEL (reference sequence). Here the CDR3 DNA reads TGTGCCAGCAGCCAATTTGGTAGCGGGGGGCCCGGACAACCCTACGAGCAGTACTTC. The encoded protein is CASSQFGSGGPGQPYEQYF.

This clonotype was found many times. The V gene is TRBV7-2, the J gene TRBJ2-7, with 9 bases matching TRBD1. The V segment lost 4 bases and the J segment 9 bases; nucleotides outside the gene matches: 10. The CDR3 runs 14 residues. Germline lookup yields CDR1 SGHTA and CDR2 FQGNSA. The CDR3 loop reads CASSSSGTGKGQYF. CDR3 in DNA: TGTGCCAGCAGCTCTTCCGGGACAGGGAAGGGGCAGTACTTC.

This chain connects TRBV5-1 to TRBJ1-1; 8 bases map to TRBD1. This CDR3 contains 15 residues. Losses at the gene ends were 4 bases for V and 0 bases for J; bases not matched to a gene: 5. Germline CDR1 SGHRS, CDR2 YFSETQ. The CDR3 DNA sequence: TGCGCCAGCAGCCAAACAGGGGGTTTGAACACTGAAGCTTTCTTT. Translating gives CASSQTGGLNTEAFF.

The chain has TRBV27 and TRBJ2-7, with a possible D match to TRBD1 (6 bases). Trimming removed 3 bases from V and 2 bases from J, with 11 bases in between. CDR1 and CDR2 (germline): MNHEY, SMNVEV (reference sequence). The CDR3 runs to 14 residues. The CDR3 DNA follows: TGTGCCAGCAGTTTGGCCAGGGGTACCTACGAGCAGTACTTC. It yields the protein CASSLARGTYEQYF.

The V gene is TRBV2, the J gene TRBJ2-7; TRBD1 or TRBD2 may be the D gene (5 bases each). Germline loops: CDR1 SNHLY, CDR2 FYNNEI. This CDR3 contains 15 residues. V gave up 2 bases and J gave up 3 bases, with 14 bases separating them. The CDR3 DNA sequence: TGTGCCAGCAGTGAACATCCCCTGGGGGACTACGAGCAGTACTTC. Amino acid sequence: CASSEHPLGDYEQYF. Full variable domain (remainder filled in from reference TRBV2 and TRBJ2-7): EPEVTQTPSHQVTQMGQEVILRCVPISNHLYFYWYRQILGQKVEFLVSFYNNEISEKSEIFDDQFSVERPDGSNFTLKIRSTKLEDSAMYFCASSEHPLGDYEQYFGPGTRLTVT.

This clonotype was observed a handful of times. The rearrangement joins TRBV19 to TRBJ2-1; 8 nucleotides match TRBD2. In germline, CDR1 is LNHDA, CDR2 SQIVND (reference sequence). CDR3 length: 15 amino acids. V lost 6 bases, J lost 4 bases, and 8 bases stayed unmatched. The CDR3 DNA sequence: TGTGCCAGTAGCTATCGGGAGGGCGGATACAATGAGCAGTTCTTC. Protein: CASSYREGGYNEQFF.

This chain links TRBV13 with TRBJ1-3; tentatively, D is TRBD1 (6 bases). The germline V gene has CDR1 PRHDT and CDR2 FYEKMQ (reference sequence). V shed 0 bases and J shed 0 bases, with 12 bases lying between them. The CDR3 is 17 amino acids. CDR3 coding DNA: TGTGCCAGCAGCTTAGGCCTCGGCAGGGGCTCTGGAAACACCATATATTTT. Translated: CASSLGLGRGSGNTIYF. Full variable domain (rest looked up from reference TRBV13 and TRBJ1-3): AAGVIQSPRHLIKEKRETATLKCYPIPRHDTVYWYQQGPGQDPQFLISFYEKMQSDKGSIPDRFSAQQFSDYHSELNMSSLELGDSALYFCASSLGLGRGSGNTIYFGEGSWLTVV.

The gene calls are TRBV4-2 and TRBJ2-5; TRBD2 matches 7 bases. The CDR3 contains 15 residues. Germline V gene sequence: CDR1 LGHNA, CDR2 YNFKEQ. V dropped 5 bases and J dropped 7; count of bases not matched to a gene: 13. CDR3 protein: CASSYTREAPGTQYF. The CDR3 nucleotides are TGTGCCAGCAGCTATACACGGGAGGCCCCTGGGACCCAGTACTTC.

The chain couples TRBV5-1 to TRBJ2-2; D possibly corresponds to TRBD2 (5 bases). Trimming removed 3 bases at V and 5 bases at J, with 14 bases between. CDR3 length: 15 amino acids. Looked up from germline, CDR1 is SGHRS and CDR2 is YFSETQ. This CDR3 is CASSSPKRRTGELFF. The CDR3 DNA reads TGCGCCAGCAGCTCCCCAAAACGGAGGACCGGGGAGCTGTTTTTT.

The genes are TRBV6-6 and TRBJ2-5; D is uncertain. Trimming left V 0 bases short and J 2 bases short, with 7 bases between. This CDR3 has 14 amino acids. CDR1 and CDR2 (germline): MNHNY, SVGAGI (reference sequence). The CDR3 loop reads CASSYSTAQETQYF. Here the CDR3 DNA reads TGTGCCAGCAGTTACTCGACTGCGCAAGAGACCCAGTACTTC.

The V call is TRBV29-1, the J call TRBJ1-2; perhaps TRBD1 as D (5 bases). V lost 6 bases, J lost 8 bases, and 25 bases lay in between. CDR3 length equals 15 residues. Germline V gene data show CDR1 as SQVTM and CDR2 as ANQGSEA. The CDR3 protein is CSVDTYDSAQRGYTF. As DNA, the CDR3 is TGCAGCGTCGACACATATGACAGCGCCCAGAGAGGCTACACCTTC.

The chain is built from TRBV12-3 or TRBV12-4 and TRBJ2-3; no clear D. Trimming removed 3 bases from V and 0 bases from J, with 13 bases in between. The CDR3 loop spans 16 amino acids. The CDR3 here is CASSFLTVTSTDTQYF. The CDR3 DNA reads TGTGCCAGCAGTTTCCTGACGGTCACTAGCACAGATACGCAGTATTTT.

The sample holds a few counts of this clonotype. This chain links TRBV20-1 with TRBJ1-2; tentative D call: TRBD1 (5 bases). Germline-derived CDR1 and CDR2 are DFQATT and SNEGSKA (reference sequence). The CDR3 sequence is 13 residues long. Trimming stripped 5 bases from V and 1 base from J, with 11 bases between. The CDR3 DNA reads TGCAGTGCTGGGACGGTAGATAACTATGGCTACACCTTC. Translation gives CSAGTVDNYGYTF.

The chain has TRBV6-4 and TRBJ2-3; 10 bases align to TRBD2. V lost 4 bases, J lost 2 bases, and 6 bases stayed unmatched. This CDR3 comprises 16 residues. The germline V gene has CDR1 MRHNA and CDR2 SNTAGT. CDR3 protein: CASSAVAGGSTDTQYF. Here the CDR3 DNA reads TGTGCCAGCAGTGCAGTAGCGGGAGGCTCCACAGATACGCAGTATTTT.

The CDR3 region is CASSQIGGRVSDTQYF. CDR3 coding DNA: TGTGCCAGCAGCCAAATCGGCGGCAGGGTATCAGATACGCAGTATTTT. The chain combines TRBV7-2 with TRBJ2-3; tentative D call: TRBD1 (5 bases). The germline gives CDR1 SGHTA, CDR2 FQGNSA. The CDR3 length is 16 residues. Trimming removed 5 bases at V and 4 bases at J, with 19 bases between.

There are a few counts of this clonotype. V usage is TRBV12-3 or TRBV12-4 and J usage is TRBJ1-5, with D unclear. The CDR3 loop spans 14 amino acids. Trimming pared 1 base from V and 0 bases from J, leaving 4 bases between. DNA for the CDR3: TGTGCCAGCAGTTTAGGCCCTAGCAATCAGCCCCAGCATTTT. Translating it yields CASSLGPSNQPQHF.

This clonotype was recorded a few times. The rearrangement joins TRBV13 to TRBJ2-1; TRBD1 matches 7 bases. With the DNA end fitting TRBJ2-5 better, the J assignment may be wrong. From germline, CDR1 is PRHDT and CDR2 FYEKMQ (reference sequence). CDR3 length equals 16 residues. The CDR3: CASSLGLVTGRETQYF. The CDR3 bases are TGTGCCAGCAGCTTAGGCCTGGTGACAGGGCGGGAGACCCAGTACTTC.

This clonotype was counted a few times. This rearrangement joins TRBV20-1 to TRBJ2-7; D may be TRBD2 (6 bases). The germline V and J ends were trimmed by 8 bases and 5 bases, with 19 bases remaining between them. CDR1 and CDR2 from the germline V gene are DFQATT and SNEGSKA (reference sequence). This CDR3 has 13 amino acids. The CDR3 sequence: CSPPTGLGNEQYF. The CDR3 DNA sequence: TGCAGTCCTCCGACGGGACTCGGTAACGAGCAGTACTTC.

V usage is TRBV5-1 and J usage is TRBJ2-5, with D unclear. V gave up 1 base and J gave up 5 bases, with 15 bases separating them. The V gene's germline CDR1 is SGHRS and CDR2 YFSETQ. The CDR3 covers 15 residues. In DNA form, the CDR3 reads TGCGCCAGCAGCTTGAATTCCGGACGGATGGAGACCCAGTACTTC. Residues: CASSLNSGRMETQYF.

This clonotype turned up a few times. CDR3 sequence reads: CASSQGVQHGTGELFF. The CDR3 nucleotides are TGTGCCAGCAGCCAAGGGGTCCAACACGGCACCGGGGAGCTGTTTTTT. The chain employs TRBV3-1 and TRBJ2-2, with no clear D. The CDR3 is made up of 16 amino acids. Trimming left V 1 base short and J 4 bases short, with 13 bases between. Germline CDR1 reads LGHDT; CDR2 reads YNNKEL (reference sequence). The full variable domain, its missing parts supplied by reference TRBV3-1 and TRBJ2-2, is DTAVSQTPKYLVTQMGNDKSIKCEQNLGHDTMYWYKQDSKKFLKIMFSYNNKELIINETVPNRFSPKSPDKAHLNLHINSLELGDSAVYFCASSQGVQHGTGELFFGEGSRLTVL.

The CDR3 protein is CASRAGGEQFF. The CDR3 DNA reads as TGTGCCAGCAGAGCGGGAGGTGAGCAGTTCTTC. This chain joins TRBV25-1 and TRBJ2-1; 9 nucleotides align to TRBD2. The CDR3 runs 11 residues. The V and J ends lost 6 bases and 9 bases, in that order; junction bases with no gene match: 0. Germline V gene sequence: CDR1 MGHDK, CDR2 SYGVNS.